This TCR beta chain was observed in a study of blood T cell repertoires in COVID-19. About the research overall: The United States, Italy and Spain provided the acute and convalescent COVID-19 samples. From T cells, B-cell-depleted T cells, or PBMCs came the material, which was cDNA or gDNA.

CDR1 and CDR2 from the germline V gene are MNHEY and SMNVEV (reference sequence). This CDR3 has 16 amino acids. V gave up 2 bases and J gave up 3 bases; unmatched junction bases: 10. In the source study's methods: Counts of nucleated cells, estimated from reference gene primer amplification, were obtained. Assay used: immunoSEQ multiplex PCR; TCRdb lists only in-frame clones, some missing. D and trimming were read from the DNA, whereas the V and J calls and clone size are those reported in that table. Of more than 85,000 clones listed, over 75% are singletons. The sample was peripheral blood. The chain links TRBV27 to TRBJ2-7; 7 positions agree with TRBD2. This clonotype was obtained from a woman aged 45-59 years with acute or convalescent COVID-19. The CDR3 region has the DNA TGTGCCAGCAGTTTAAGGGCGCGGGGGAATAGCTACGAGCAGTACTTC. It translates to CASSLRARGNSYEQYF.